This entry concerns a single T cell receptor (beta chain). This record comes from a study of blood T cell repertoires in COVID-19. Across the study: COVID-19 samples from acute and convalescent phases originated in the United States, Italy and Spain.

CDR1 and CDR2 from the germline V gene are LNHDA and SQIVND (reference sequence). V gave up 2 bases and J gave up 2 bases; unmatched junction bases: 11. The CDR3 has 19 amino acids. In the study's own analysis: Estimates of nucleated cell counts were drawn from the amplification of reference gene primers. The repertoire was sequenced with immunoSEQ multiplex PCR; TCRdb's copy has only in-frame clones and lacks some. V, J and clone size reflect that table, while D and trimming were determined from the DNA. The table records some 200,000 clones, about four fifths of them present only once. The material sequenced was peripheral blood. This rearrangement joins TRBV19 to TRBJ2-1, with 11 bases aligning to TRBD2. This receptor was obtained from a woman aged 40 to 50 with acute or convalescent COVID-19. Here the CDR3 reads CASSIQGLLAGVAYNEQFF. CDR3 DNA: TGTGCCAGTAGTATACAGGGTTTACTAGCGGGAGTAGCCTACAATGAGCAGTTCTTC.